The 16 T cell receptor beta chains presented below share a single source sample, sequenced in a study of T cells after yellow fever vaccination. TCRdb analysed the 5' RACE reads with MiXCR anew, one entry per CDR3 protein. In the table there are approximately 550,000 distinct CDR3 sequences, about 13% of which are singletons. The sample in question was PBMCs, obtained on the day of the yellow fever booster vaccination. Every receptor here comes from a man aged 25-45 years who received the YFV17D yellow fever vaccine.

This clonotype appeared a few times. The chain couples TRBV24-1 to TRBJ2-1; D remains ambiguous. Trimming left V 4 bases short and J 9 bases short, with 18 bases between. There are 15 residues in the CDR3. Germline V gene sequence: CDR1 KGHDR, CDR2 SFDVKD. CDR3 amino acids: CATSEAGLGIGEQFF. CDR3 nucleotides: TGTGCCACCAGTGAGGCCGGCCTGGGGATCGGTGAGCAGTTCTTC.

CDR3 in DNA: TGTGCCAGCACATACGGGGAACGGGGCAGACACAGCTCCTACGAGCAGTACTTC. It specifies CASTYGERGRHSSYEQYF. This rearrangement joins TRBV11-1 to TRBJ2-7; D may match TRBD1 or TRBD2 (5 bases each). Germline CDR1 reads SGHAT; CDR2 reads FQDESV (reference sequence). The CDR3 has 18 amino acids. V was clipped by 7 bases and J by 0 bases, with 25 bases between them.

There are a few counts of this clonotype. V and J are TRBV20-1 and TRBJ2-3; 8 bases are a match to TRBD1. Germline assignment: CDR1 DFQATT and CDR2 SNEGSKA (reference sequence). This CDR3 region has 13 residues. J lost 5 bases, V lost 1 base, and 2 bases had no gene match. In nucleotides, the CDR3 is TGCAGTGCTAGAGGACAGGGGATAGATACGCAGTATTTT. Residues: CSARGQGIDTQYF.

CDR3 bases: TGTGCCAGCAGCTTCGCGATTCAGGGATTCTACGAGCAGTACTTC. This gives the protein CASSFAIQGFYEQYF. V usage is TRBV5-6 and J usage is TRBJ2-7; D possibly corresponds to TRBD1 (5 bases). Trimming took off 2 bases at V and 3 bases at J, with 15 bases between the two ends. Germline V gene data show CDR1 as SGHDT and CDR2 as YYEEEE. The CDR3 extends over 15 amino acids.

This clonotype was detected a few times. The CDR3 protein is CASSGGQSEGYTF. CDR3 DNA sequence: TGTGCCAGCAGTGGGGGGCAGTCTGAGGGCTACACCTTC. The chain joins TRBV12-3 or TRBV12-4 to TRBJ1-2; a weak D match, TRBD1 (6 bases). Trimming cost V 5 bases and J 8 bases, with 15 bases left between them. CDR3 length equals 13 residues.

A few counts support this clonotype. CDR3 residues: CASSPQGGSIVHEQYF. CDR3 nucleotide sequence: TGTGCCAGCAGCCCCCAAGGCGGGAGTATTGTCCACGAGCAGTACTTC. V is TRBV7-8 and J is TRBJ2-7; 7 nucleotides line up with TRBD2. The CDR3 sequence is 16 residues long. Germline values: CDR1 SGHVS, CDR2 FQNEAQ. V gave up 5 bases and J gave up 5 bases; unmatched junction bases: 15.

J is TRBJ2-7 and V is TRBV7-8, with unresolved D. The germline gives CDR1 SGHVS, CDR2 FQNEAQ. Trimming left V 5 bases short and J 4 bases short, with 12 bases between. The CDR3 totals 13 residues. The CDR3 nucleotides read TGTGCCAGCAGCCCGGGTGTGGTTTACGAGCAGTACTTC. This codes for CASSPGVVYEQYF.

This clonotype has only a few counts. The V gene is TRBV6-1, the J gene TRBJ2-4; the match to TRBD1 covers 9 bases. J was trimmed by 9 bases and V by 6 bases; bases with no gene match: 12. This CDR3 contains 15 residues. The V gene's germline CDR1 is MNHNS and CDR2 SASEGT. The CDR3 sequence: CASRRKGQGSVIQYF. CDR3 DNA: TGTGCCAGCAGGAGAAAGGGACAGGGATCGGTCATTCAGTACTTC.

The V call is TRBV4-3, the J call TRBJ2-3; D could derive from TRBD1 or TRBD2 (6 bases each). Trimming left V 4 bases short and J 7 bases short, with 21 bases between. The CDR3 contains 16 residues. Germline CDR1 LGHNA, CDR2 YSLEER. The CDR3 loop reads CASSRGAAGTWNTQYF. The CDR3 coding sequence is TGCGCCAGCAGCCGGGGGGCAGCGGGTACCTGGAATACGCAGTATTTT.

J is TRBJ2-7 and V is TRBV28; tentatively, D is TRBD2 (7 bases). Per the germline V gene, CDR1 is MDHEN and CDR2 is SYDVKM. This CDR3 is built from 16 residues. With 3 bases removed from V and 0 bases from J, the gap between germline ends came to 15 bases. CDR3 sequence: CASSLGGTPSSYEQYF. CDR3 nucleotides: TGTGCCAGCAGTTTGGGGGGGACACCCAGCTCCTACGAGCAGTACTTC.

This clonotype has a single count. The chain has TRBV30 and TRBJ1-4; D is perhaps TRBD1 (6 bases). The CDR3 loop spans 12 amino acids. Germline V gene data show CDR1 as GTSNPN and CDR2 as SVGIG (reference sequence). V lost 7 bases to trimming and J lost 8 bases, with 14 bases between them. This CDR3 reads CASTGMEEKLFF. In DNA, the CDR3 is TGTGCCTCTACAGGGATGGAAGAAAAACTGTTTTTT.

This clonotype was found a few times. This chain uses TRBV10-2 with TRBJ2-7; the match to TRBD2 covers 7 bases. Trimming at V came to 1 base and at J to 1 base, leaving 10 bases not matched to a gene. Per the germline V gene, CDR1 is WSHSY and CDR2 is SAAADI. CDR3 length: 17 residues. The CDR3 reads CASSEWVARESSYEQYF. In DNA form, the CDR3 reads TGCGCCAGCAGTGAGTGGGTAGCGCGGGAGTCTTCCTACGAGCAGTACTTC.

This clonotype was counted only a few times. Here the CDR3 DNA reads TGCAGTGCCACAACTAGGGGTGAGCAGTACTTC. Translating it yields CSATTRGEQYF. V gene TRBV20-1 combines with J gene TRBJ2-7, with D perhaps given as TRBD1 or TRBD2 (5 bases each). The CDR3 covers 11 residues. Germline V lookup: CDR1 DFQATT, CDR2 SNEGSKA (reference sequence). The V end lost 6 bases, the J end lost 7 bases, and 13 bases lay between the germline ends.

This clonotype came up many times. The chain joins TRBV27 to TRBJ1-2; tentatively, D is TRBD1 (6 bases). This CDR3 is built from 15 residues. In germline, CDR1 is MNHEY, CDR2 SMNVEV (reference sequence). V was cut by 5 bases and J by 1 base, with 14 bases left in between. CDR3 residues: CASSPLDSFNYGYTF. DNA of the CDR3: TGTGCCAGCAGTCCACTGGACAGCTTTAACTATGGCTACACCTTC.

J is TRBJ2-2 and V is TRBV5-1; D is possibly TRBD2 (5 bases). Germline CDR1 reads SGHRS; CDR2 reads YFSETQ. The V end was cut by 0 bases, the J end by 4 bases, with 10 bases between. The CDR3 contains 15 residues. The CDR3 region has the DNA TGCGCCAGCAGCTTGGTAGTCGGGGTCACCGGGGAGCTGTTTTTT. Amino acid sequence: CASSLVVGVTGELFF.

There are a few counts of this clonotype. This rearrangement joins TRBV7-2 to TRBJ1-3, with no clear D. Germline assignment: CDR1 SGHTA and CDR2 FQGNSA. The CDR3 covers 15 residues. V lost 3 bases and J 4 bases, leaving 13 bases between the germline ends. CDR3 sequence: CASSFRGMGGNTIYF. Here the CDR3 DNA reads TGTGCCAGCAGCTTTCGGGGAATGGGAGGAAACACCATATATTTT.